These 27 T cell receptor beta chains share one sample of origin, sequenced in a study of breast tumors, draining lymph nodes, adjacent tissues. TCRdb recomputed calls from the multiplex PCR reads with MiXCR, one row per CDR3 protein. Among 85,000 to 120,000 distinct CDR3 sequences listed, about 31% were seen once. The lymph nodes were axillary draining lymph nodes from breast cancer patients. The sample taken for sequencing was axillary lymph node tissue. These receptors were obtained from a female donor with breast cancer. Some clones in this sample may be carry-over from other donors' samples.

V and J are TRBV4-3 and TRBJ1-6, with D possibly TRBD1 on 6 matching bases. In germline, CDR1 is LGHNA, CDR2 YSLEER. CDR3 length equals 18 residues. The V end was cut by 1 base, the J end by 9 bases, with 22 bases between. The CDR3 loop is CASSQVGGNTSPGSPLHF. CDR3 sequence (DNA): TGCGCCAGCAGCCAAGTAGGGGGAAATACAAGTCCCGGTTCACCCCTCCACTTT.

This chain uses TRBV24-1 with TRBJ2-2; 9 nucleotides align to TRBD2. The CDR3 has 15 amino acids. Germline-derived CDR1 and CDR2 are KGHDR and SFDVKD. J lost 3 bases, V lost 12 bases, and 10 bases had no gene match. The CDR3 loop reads CASQSAGGDTGELFF. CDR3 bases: TGTGCCTCCCAGTCTGCGGGAGGGGACACCGGGGAGCTGTTTTTT.

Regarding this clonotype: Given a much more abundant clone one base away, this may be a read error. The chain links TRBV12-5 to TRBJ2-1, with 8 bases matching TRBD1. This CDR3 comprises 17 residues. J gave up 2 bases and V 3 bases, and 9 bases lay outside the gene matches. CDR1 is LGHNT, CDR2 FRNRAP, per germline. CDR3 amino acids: CASGFVLGTGAYNEQFF. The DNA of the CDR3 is TGTGCTAGTGGTTTCGTACTCGGGACAGGCGCCTACAATGAGCAGTTCTTC.

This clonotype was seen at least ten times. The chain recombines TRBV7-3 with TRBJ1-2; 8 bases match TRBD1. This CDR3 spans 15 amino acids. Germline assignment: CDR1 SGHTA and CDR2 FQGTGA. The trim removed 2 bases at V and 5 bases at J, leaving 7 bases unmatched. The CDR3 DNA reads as TGTGCCAGCAGCTTATCAGGGGGCGGAAGTTATGGCTACACCTTC. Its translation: CASSLSGGGSYGYTF.

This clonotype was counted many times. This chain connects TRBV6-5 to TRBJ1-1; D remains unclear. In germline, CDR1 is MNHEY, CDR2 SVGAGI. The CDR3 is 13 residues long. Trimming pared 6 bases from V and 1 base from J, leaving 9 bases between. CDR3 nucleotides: TGTGCCAGCAGACAGACACCGAACACTGAAGCTTTCTTT. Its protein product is CASRQTPNTEAFF.

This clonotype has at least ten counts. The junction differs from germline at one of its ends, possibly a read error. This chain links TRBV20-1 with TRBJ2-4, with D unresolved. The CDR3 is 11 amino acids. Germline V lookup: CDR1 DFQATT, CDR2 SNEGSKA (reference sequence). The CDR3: CSARWGSIQSF. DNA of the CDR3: TGCAGTGCTAGGTGGGGTAGCATTCAGTCCTTC.

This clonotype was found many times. CDR3 loop: CASSPPGRSDTQYF. DNA for the CDR3: TGTGCCAGCAGTCCCCCGGGGAGAAGCGACACGCAGTATTTT. The chain has TRBV6-5 and TRBJ2-3; maybe TRBD2 (5 bases). The germline V gene encodes CDR1 MNHEY and CDR2 SVGAGI. V dropped 5 bases and J dropped 9 bases, with 18 bases sitting between them. The CDR3 has 14 residues.

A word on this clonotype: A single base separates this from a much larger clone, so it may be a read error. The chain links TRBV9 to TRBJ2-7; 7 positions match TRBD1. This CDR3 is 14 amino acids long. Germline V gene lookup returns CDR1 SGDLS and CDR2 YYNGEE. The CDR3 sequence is CASSPGTAVYEQSF. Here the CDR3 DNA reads TGTGCCAGCAGCCCAGGGACAGCCGTATACGAGCAGTCCTTC.

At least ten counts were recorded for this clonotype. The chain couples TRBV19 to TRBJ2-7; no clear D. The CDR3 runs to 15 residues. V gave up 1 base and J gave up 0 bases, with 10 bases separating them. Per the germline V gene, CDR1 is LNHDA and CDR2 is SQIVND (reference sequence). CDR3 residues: CASSIGLRLSYEQYF. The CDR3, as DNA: TGTGCCAGTAGTATAGGCTTGCGCCTCTCCTACGAGCAGTACTTC.

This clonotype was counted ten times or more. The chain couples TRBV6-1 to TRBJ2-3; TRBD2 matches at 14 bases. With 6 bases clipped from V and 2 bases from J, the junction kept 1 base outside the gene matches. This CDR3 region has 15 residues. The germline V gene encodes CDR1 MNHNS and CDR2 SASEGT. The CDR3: CASRGLAGDTDTQYF. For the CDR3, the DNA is TGTGCCAGCAGGGGACTAGCGGGAGACACAGATACGCAGTATTTT.

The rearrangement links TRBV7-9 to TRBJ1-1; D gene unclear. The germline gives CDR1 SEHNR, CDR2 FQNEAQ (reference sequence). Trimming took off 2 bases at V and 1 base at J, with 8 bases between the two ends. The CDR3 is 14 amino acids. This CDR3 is CASSLIGRNTEAFF. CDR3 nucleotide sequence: TGTGCCAGCAGCTTAATTGGCAGGAACACTGAAGCTTTCTTT.

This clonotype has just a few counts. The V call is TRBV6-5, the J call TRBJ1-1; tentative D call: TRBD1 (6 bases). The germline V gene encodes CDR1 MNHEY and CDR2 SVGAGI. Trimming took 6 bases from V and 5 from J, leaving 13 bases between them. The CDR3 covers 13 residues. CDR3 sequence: CASRNSRGTEAFF. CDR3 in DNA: TGTGCCAGCAGGAATAGCAGGGGTACTGAAGCTTTCTTT.

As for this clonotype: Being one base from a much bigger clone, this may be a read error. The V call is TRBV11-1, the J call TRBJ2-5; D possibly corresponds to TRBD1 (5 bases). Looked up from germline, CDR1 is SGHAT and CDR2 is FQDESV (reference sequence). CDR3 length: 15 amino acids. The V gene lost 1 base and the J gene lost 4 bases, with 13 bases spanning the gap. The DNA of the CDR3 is TGTGCCAGCAGCTTAGACCGCAGGGCGCGAGAGACCCAGTACTTC. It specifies CASSLDRRARETQYF.

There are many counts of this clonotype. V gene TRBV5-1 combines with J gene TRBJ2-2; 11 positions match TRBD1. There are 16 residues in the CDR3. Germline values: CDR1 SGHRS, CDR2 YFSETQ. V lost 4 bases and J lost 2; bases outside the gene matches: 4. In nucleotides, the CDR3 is TGCGCCAGCAGCCTAGGGACAGGGGGAAACACCGGGGAGCTGTTTTTT. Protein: CASSLGTGGNTGELFF.

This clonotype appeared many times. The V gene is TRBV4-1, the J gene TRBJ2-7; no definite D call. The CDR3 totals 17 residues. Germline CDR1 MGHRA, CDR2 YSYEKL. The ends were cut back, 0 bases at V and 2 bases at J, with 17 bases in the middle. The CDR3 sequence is CASSQDLSGSWTYEQYF. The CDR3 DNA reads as TGCGCCAGCAGCCAAGATCTCTCAGGAAGTTGGACCTACGAGCAGTACTTC.

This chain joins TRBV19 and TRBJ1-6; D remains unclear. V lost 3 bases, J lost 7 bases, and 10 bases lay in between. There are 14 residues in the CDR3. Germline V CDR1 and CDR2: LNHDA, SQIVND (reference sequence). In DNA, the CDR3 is TGTGCCAGTAGTATTAGCCCCCCGAATTCACCCCTCCACTTT. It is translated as CASSISPPNSPLHF.

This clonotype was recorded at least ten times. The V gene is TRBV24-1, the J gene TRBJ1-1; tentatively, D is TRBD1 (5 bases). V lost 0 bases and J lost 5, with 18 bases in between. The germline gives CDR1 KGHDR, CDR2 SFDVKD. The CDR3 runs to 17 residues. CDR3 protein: CATSDLRVPVGGTEAFF. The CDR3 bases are TGTGCCACCAGTGATTTGCGGGTACCAGTCGGGGGGACTGAAGCTTTCTTT.

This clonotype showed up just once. CDR3 in DNA: TGTGCCAGCAGGCCGGACAGGGGACTAGCGGGGGAAGAGACCCAGTACTTC. Translating it yields CASRPDRGLAGEETQYF. The rearrangement links TRBV13 to TRBJ2-5; 14 bases align to TRBD2. The CDR3 has 17 amino acids. CDR1 and CDR2 (germline): PRHDT, FYEKMQ (reference sequence). V dropped 6 bases and J dropped 3; count of bases not matched to a gene: 9. Variable domain in full (rest from reference TRBV13 and TRBJ2-5): AAGVIQSPRHLIKEKRETATLKCYPIPRHDTVYWYQQGPGQDPQFLISFYEKMQSDKGSIPDRFSAQQFSDYHSELNMSSLELGDSALYFCASRPDRGLAGEETQYFGPGTRLLVL.

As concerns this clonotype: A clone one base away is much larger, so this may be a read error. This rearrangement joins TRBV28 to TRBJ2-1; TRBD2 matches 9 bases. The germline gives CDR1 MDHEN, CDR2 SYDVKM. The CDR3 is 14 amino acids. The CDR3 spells CATRSGSNYSEQFF. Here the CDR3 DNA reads TGTGCCACCCGTAGCGGGAGTAACTACAGTGAGCAGTTCTTC.

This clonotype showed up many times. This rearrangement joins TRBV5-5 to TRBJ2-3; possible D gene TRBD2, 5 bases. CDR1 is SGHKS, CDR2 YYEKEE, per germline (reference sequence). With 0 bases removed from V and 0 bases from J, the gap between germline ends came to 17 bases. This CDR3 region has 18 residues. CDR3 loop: CASSLGVLARASTDTQYF. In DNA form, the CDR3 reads TGTGCCAGCAGCTTGGGGGTATTAGCGAGAGCTAGCACAGATACGCAGTATTTT.

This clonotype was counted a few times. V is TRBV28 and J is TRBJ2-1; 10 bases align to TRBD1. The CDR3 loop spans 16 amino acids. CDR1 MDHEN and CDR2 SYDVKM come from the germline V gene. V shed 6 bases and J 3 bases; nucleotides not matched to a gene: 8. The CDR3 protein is CASSHSGQGNYNEQFF. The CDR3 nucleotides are TGTGCCAGCAGCCACTCGGGACAGGGGAACTACAATGAGCAGTTCTTC. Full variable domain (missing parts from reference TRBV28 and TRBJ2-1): DVKVTQSSRYLVKRTGEKVFLECVQDMDHENMFWYRQDPGLGLRLIYFSYDVKMKEKGDIPEGYSVSREKKERFSLILESASTNQTSMYLCASSHSGQGNYNEQFFGPGTRLTVL.

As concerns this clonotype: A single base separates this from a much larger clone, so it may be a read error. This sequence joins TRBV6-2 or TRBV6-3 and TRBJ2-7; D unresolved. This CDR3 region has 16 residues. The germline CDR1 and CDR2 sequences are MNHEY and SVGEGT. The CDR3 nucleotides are TGTGCCGGCAGTCACTCTTGGCAGCAGGTCCGATACGAGCAGTACTTC. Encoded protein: CAGSHSWQQVRYEQYF.

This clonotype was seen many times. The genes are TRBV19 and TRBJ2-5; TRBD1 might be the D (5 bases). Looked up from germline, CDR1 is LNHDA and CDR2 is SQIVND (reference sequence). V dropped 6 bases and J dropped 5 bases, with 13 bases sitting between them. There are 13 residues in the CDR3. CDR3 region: CASRAQGLETQYF. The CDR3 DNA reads TGTGCCAGTAGGGCGCAGGGTTTGGAGACCCAGTACTTC.

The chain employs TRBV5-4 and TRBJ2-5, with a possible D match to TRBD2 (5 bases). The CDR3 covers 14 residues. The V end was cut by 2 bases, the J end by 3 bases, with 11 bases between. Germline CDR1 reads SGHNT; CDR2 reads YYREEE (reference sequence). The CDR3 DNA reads TGTGCCAGCAGCTTAACAACCGGGGAAGAGACCCAGTACTTC. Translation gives CASSLTTGEETQYF.

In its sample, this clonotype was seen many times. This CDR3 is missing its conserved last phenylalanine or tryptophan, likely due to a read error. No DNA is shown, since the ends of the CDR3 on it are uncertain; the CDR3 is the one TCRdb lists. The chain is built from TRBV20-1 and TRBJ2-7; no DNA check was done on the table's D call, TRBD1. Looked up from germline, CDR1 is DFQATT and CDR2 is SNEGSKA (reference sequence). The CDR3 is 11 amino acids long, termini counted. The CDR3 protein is CSTGGRGEQSL.

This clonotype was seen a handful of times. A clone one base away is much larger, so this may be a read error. The CDR3 region is CASSHGTSSGNTIYF. The CDR3 coding sequence is TGTGCCAGCAGTCACGGGACCAGCTCTGGAAACACCATATATTTT. This chain connects TRBV6-5 to TRBJ1-3; D might be TRBD1 (5 bases). CDR1 is MNHEY and CDR2 is SVGAGI in the germline V gene. V lost 5 bases to trimming and J lost 0 bases, with 11 bases between them. This CDR3 has 15 residues.

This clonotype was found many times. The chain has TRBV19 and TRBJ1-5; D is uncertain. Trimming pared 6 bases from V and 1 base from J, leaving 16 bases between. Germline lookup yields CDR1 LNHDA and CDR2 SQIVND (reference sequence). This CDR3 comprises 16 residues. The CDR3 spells CASRTGGLWSNQPQHF. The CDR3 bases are TGTGCCAGTAGAACTGGAGGGCTATGGAGCAATCAGCCCCAGCATTTT.